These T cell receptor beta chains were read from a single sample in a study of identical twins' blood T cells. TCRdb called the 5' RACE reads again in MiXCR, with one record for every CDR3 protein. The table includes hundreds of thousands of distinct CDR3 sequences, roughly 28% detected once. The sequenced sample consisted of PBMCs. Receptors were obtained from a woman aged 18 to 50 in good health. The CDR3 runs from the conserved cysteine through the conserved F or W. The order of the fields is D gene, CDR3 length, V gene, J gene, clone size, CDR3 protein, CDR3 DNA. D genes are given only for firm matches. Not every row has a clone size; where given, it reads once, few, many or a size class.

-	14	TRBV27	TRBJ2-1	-	CASSLLSSYNEQFF	TGTGCCAGCAGTTTACTGAGCTCCTACAATGAGCAGTTCTTC
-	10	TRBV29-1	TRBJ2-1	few	CSVPNNEQFF	TGCAGCGTTCCCAACAATGAGCAGTTCTTC
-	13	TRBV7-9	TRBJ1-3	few	CASSFGFGNTIYF	TGTGCCAGCAGCTTCGGGTTTGGAAACACCATATATTTT
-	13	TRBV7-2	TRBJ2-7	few	CASSLEGLYEQYF	TGTGCCAGCAGCTTAGAGGGACTCTACGAGCAGTACTTC
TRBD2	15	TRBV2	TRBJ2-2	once	CASSEGDYIYGELFF	TGTGCCAGCAGTGAAGGGGACTACATTTACGGGGAGCTGTTTTTT
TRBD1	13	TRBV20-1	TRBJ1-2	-	CSALQGANYGYTF	TGCAGTGCTCTACAGGGGGCGAACTATGGCTACACCTTC
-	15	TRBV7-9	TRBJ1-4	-	CASSLVGGGNEKLFF	TGTGCCAGCAGCTTAGTAGGAGGCGGTAATGAAAAACTGTTTTTT
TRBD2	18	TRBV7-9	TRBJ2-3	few	CASSLLFDPGGTTDTQYF	TGTGCCAGCAGCTTACTGTTCGATCCGGGAGGAACCACAGATACGCAGTATTTT
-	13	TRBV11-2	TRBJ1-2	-	CASSLEVAYGYTF	TGTGCCAGCAGCTTAGAAGTCGCCTATGGCTACACCTTC
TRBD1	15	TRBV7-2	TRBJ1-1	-	CASSLNRGRSTEAFF	TGTGCCAGCAGCCTGAACAGGGGTCGGAGCACTGAAGCTTTCTTT
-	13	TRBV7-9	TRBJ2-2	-	CASIPISTGELFF	TGTGCCAGCATACCTATCTCCACCGGGGAGCTGTTTTTT
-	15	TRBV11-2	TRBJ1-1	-	CASSYQGRAWTEAFF	TGTGCCAGCAGTTATCAAGGACGCGCGTGGACTGAAGCTTTCTTT
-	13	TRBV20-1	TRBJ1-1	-	CSASRLSPSQAFF	TGCAGTGCTTCTCGACTATCCCCCAGTCAAGCTTTCTTT
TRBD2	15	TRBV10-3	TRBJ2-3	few	CAISGRAGAPDTQYF	TGTGCCATCAGTGGACGAGCGGGAGCCCCAGATACGCAGTATTTT
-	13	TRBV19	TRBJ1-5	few	CASSLGDDQPQHF	TGTGCCAGTAGTCTAGGTGACGATCAGCCCCAGCATTTT
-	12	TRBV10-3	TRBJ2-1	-	CATQWGNNEQFF	TGTGCCACCCAATGGGGTAACAATGAGCAGTTCTTC
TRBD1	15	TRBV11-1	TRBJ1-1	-	CASSFRGQGNAEAFF	TGTGCCAGCAGCTTCCGGGGACAGGGTAATGCTGAAGCTTTCTTT
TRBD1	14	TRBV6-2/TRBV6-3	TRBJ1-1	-	CASEVRGLTGEAFF	TGTGCCAGCGAAGTCAGGGGGCTCACAGGGGAAGCTTTCTTT
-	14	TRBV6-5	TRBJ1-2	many	CASRATGLNYGYTF	TGTGCCAGCAGAGCAACAGGACTTAACTATGGCTACACCTTC
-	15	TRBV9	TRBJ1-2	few	CASSVAGRHPHGYTF	TGTGCCAGCAGCGTAGCTGGGAGGCACCCTCATGGCTACACCTTC
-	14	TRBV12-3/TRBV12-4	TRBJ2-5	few	CASSFWVPRETQYF	TGTGCCAGCAGTTTCTGGGTCCCAAGGGAGACCCAGTACTTC
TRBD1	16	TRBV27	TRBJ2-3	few	CASRRPPGQGPDTQYF	TGTGCCAGCAGACGGCCTCCGGGACAGGGCCCAGATACGCAGTATTTT